The following is a T cell receptor (beta chain) sequence with its context. Original data processing: Reference gene primer amplification in the assay estimated nucleated cell counts. Sequenced by immunoSEQ multiplex PCR; TCRdb stores in-frame clones only, minus some. From that table come the V and J calls and clone size; the DNA was used to work out D and trimming. The sample has 78,000 or so clones, roughly 80% seen once. Germline V CDR1 and CDR2: LNHDA, SQIVND (reference sequence). The CDR3 contains 13 residues. The V end lost 5 bases, the J end lost 1 base, and 8 bases lay between the germline ends. The record originates from a study of blood T cell repertoires in COVID-19.

Material for sequencing was peripheral blood. The sequence derives from a man older than 75 with acute or convalescent COVID-19. The V gene is TRBV19, the J gene TRBJ1-1, with no clear D. The CDR3, as DNA: TGTGCCAGTAGTTTACAAGAGAACACTGAAGCTTTCTTT. Amino acid sequence: CASSLQENTEAFF.